This T cell receptor (beta chain) was recorded in a study of T-cell reconstitution after alpha-beta-depleted transplantation in children. As it was prepared, the TCRbeta library received unique molecular identifiers. MiXCR, run by TCRdb on the PCR reads, gives a single entry per CDR3 protein. The sample records hundreds of thousands of distinct CDR3 sequences, around 25% being singletons. Points from the study as a whole: Expanded graft clones, several hundred of them, were reportedly the source of alpha-beta T cells about two months after transplant. Newly produced T cells mostly provided counts and TCRbeta diversity after one year, as hyperexpanded clones declined. Surviving recipient T cells and thymic progenitors underlay high day-60 TCRbeta diversity in some patients.

V shed 6 bases and J shed 2 bases, with 7 bases lying between them. The CDR3 spans 12 residues. Germline assignment: CDR1 SGHAT and CDR2 FQNNGV. Concerning this clonotype: The antigen is unknown.

This clonotype originated in a girl aged 2 to 10 with Fanconi anemia, due to receive a stem cell transplant. Sequences were derived from PBMCs, sampled before TCRalphabeta/CD19-depleted stem cell transplant. V is TRBV11-2 and J is TRBJ2-5, with D uncertain. The CDR3 DNA follows: TGTGCCAGCAGGAGGAGACAAGAGACCCAGTACTTC. This sequence encodes CASRRRQETQYF. Together with reference TRBV11-2 and TRBJ2-5, the CDR3 gives the full variable domain: EAGVAQSPRYKIIEKRQSVAFWCNPISGHATLYWYQQILGQGPKLLIQFQNNGVVDDSQLPKDRFSAERLKGVDSTLKIQPAKLEDSAVYLCASRRRQETQYFGPGTRLLVL.